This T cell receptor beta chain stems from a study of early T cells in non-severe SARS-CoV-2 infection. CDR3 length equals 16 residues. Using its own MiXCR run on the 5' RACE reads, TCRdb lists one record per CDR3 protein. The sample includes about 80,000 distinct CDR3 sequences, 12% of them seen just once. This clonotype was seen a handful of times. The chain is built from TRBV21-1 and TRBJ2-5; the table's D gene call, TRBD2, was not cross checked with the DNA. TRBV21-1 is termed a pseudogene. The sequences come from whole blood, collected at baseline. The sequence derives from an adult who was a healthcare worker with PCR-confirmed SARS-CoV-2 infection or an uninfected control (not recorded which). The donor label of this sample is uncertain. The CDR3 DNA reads TGTGCCAGCGATGGACTAGCGGGAGGAAATCAAGAGACCCAGTACTTC. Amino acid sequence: CASDGLAGGNQETQYF.